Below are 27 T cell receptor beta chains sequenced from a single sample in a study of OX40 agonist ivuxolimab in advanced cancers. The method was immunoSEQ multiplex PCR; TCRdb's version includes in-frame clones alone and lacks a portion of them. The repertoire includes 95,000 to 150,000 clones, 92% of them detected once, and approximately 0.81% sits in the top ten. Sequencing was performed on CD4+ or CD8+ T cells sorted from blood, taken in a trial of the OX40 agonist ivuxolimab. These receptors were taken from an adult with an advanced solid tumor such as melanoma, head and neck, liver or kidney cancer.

The CDR3 sequence: CASSFETEAFNEQFF. As DNA, the CDR3 is TGTGCCAGTAGTTTCGAGACAGAAGCCTTCAATGAGCAGTTCTTC. The chain employs TRBV19 and TRBJ2-1; perhaps TRBD1 as D (5 bases). Germline CDR1 and CDR2: LNHDA and SQIVND (reference sequence). The CDR3 has 15 amino acids. V was cut by 5 bases and J by 6 bases, with 17 bases left in between.

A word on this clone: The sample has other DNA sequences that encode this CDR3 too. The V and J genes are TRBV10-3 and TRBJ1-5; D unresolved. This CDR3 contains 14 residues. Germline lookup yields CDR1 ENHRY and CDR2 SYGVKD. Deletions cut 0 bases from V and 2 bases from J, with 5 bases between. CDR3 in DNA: TGTGCCATCAGTGAGTCCGGCGGCAATCAGCCCCAGCATTTT. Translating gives CAISESGGNQPQHF.

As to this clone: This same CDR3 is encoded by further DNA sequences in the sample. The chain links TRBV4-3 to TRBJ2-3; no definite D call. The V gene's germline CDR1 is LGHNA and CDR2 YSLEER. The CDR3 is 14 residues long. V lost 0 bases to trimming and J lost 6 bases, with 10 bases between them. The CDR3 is CASSQEALGDTQYF. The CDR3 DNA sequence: TGCGCCAGCAGCCAAGAGGCCCTAGGCGATACGCAGTATTTT.

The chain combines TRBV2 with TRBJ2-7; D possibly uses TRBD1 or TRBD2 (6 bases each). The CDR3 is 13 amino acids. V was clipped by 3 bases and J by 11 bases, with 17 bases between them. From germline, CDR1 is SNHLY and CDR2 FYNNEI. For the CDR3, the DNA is TGTGCCAGCAGTGAGGGGGGCAACTGGGGAGAGTACTTC. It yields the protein CASSEGGNWGEYF. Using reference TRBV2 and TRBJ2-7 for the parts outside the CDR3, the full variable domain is EPEVTQTPSHQVTQMGQEVILRCVPISNHLYFYWYRQILGQKVEFLVSFYNNEISEKSEIFDDQFSVERPDGSNFTLKIRSTKLEDSAMYFCASSEGGNWGEYFGPGTRLTVT.

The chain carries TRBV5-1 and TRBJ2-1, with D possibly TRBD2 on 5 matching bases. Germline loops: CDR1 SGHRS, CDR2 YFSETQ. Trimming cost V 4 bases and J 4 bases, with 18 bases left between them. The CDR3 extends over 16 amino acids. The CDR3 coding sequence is TGCGCCAGCAGCCCCTCAACTAGTATCGCTTACAATGAGCAGTTCTTC. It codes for CASSPSTSIAYNEQFF.

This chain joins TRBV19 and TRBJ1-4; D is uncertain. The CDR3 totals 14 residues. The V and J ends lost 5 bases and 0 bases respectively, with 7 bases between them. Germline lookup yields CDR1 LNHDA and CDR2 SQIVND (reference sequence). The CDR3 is CASSEVSTNEKLFF. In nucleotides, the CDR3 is TGTGCCAGTAGTGAGGTATCAACTAATGAAAAACTGTTTTTT.

This chain's CDR3 is CASTLYRQYGYTF. The DNA of the CDR3 is TGTGCCAGCACCTTATACAGGCAATATGGCTACACCTTC. The chain links TRBV5-8 to TRBJ1-2; tentative D call: TRBD1 (5 bases). Germline V lookup: CDR1 SGHTS, CDR2 YDEGEE. The CDR3 runs to 13 residues. The V end was cut by 6 bases, the J end by 5 bases, with 14 bases between.

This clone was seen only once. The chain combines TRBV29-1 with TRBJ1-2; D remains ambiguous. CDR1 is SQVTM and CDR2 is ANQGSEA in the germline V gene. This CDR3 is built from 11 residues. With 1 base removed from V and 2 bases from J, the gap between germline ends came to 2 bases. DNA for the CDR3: TGCAGCGTTGAAGGAAACTATGGCTACACCTTC. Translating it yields CSVEGNYGYTF.

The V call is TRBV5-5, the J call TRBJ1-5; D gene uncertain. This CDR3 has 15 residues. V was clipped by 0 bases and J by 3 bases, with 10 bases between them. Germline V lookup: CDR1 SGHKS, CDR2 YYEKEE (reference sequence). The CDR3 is CASSLAGEVNQPQHF. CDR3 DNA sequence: TGTGCCAGCAGCTTGGCCGGGGAGGTCAATCAGCCCCAGCATTTT.

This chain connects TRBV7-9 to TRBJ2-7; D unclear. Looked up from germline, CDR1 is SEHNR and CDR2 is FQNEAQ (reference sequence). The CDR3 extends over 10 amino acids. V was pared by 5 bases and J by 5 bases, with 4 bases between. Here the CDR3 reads CASSPDEQYF. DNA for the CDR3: TGTGCCAGCAGCCCAGACGAGCAGTACTTC.

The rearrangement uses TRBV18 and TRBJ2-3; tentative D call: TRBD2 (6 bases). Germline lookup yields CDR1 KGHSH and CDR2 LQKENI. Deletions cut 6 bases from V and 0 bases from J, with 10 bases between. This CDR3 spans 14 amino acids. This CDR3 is CASSSGTSTDTQYF. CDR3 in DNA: TGTGCCAGCTCCTCCGGGACTAGCACAGATACGCAGTATTTT.

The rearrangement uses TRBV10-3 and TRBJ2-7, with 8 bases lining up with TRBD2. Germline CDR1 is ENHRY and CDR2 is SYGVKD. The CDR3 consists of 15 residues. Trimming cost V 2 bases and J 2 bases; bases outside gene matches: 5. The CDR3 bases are TGTGCCATCAGTGAGGGAGCGGGAGAGACCTACGAGCAGTACTTC. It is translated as CAISEGAGETYEQYF.

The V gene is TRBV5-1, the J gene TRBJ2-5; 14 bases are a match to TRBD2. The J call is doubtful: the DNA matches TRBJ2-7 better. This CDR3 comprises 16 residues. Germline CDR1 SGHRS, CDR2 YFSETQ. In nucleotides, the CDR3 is TGCGCCAGCAGCCCCGGACTAGCGGGAGGCCACTACGAGCAGTACTTC. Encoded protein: CASSPGLAGGHYEQYF.

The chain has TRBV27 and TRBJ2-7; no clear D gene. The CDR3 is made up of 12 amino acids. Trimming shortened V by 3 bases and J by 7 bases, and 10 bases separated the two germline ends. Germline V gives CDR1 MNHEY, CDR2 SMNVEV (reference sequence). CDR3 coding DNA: TGTGCCAGCAGTTTCGGGTCGAGGGAGCAGTACTTC. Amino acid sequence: CASSFGSREQYF.

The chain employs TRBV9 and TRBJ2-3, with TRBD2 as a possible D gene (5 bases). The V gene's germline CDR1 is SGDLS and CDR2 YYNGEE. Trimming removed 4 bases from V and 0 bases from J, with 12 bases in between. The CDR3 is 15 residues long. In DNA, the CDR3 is TGTGCCAGCAGCCCCCATCGGGGAAGCACAGATACGCAGTATTTT. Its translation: CASSPHRGSTDTQYF.

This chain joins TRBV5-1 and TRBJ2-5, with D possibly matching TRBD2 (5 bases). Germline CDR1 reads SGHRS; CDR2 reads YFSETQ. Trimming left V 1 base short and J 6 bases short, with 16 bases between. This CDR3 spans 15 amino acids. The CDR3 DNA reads TGCGCCAGCAGCTTGTACGGACTGGCGGCGAAGACCCAGTACTTC. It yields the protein CASSLYGLAAKTQYF.

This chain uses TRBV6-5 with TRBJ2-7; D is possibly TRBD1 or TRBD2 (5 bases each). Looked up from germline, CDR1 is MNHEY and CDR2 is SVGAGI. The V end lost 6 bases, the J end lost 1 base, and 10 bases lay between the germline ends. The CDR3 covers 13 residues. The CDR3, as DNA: TGTGCCAGCAGGATAGGGACGTCCTACGAGCAGTACTTC. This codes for CASRIGTSYEQYF.

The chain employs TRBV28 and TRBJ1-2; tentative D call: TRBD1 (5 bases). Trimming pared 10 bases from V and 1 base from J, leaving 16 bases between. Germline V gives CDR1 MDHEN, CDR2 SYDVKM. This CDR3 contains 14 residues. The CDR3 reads CATEFGGGNYGYTF. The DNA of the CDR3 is TGTGCCACCGAGTTTGGGGGGGGTAACTATGGCTACACCTTC.

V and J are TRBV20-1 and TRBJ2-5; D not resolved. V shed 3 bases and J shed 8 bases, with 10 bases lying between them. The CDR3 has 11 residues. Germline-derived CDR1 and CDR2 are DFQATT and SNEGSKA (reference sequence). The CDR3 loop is CSARTDRTQYF. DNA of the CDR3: TGCAGTGCTAGGACGGATAGAACCCAGTACTTC.

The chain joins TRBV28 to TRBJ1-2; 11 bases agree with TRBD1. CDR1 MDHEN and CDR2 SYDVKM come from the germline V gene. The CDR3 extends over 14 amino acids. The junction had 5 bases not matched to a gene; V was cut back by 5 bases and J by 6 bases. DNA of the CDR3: TGTGCCAGCAGTCCCAAGGGACAGGGGGATGGCTACACCTTC. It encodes CASSPKGQGDGYTF.

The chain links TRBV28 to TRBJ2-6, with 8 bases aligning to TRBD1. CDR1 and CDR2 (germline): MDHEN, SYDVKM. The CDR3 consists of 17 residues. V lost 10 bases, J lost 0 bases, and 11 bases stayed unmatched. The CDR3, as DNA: TGTGCCACCACATTAGGGACAGGAACCTCTGGGGCCAACGTCCTGACTTTC. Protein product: CATTLGTGTSGANVLTF.

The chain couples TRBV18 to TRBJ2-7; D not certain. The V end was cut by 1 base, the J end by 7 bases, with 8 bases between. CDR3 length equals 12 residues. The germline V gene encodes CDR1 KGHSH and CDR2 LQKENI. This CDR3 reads CASSPLKEEQYF. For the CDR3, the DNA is TGTGCCAGCTCACCACTTAAAGAAGAGCAGTACTTC.

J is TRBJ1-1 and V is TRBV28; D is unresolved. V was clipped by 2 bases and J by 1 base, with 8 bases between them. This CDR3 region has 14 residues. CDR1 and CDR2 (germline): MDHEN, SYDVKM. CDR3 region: CASSLVARNTEAFF. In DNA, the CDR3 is TGTGCCAGCAGTTTAGTAGCAAGGAACACTGAAGCTTTCTTT.

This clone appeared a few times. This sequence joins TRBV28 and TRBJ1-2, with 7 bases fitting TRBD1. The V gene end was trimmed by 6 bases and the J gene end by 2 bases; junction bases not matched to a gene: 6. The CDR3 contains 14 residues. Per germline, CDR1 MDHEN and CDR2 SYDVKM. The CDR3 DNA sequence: TGTGCCAGCAGGCTACAGGGGACGAACTATGGCTACACCTTC. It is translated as CASRLQGTNYGYTF.

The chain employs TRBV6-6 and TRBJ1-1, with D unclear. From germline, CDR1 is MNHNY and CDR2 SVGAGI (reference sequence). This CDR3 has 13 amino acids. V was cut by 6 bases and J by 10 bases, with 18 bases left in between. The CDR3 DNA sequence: TGTGCCAGCAGCCCTGGACTCCTCCAGGCAGCTTTCTTT. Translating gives CASSPGLLQAAFF.

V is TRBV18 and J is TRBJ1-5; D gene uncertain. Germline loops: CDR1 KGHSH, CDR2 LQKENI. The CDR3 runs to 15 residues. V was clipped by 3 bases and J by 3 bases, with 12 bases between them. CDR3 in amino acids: CASSPIQVDNQPQHF. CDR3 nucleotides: TGTGCCAGCTCACCCATCCAGGTTGACAATCAGCCCCAGCATTTT.

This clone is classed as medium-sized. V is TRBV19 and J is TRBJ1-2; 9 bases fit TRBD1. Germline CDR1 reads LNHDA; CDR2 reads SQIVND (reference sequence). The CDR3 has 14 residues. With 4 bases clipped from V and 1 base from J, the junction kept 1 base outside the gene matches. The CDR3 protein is CASSTDRGNYGYTF. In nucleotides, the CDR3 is TGTGCCAGTAGTACGGACAGGGGTAACTATGGCTACACCTTC.